The T cell receptor beta chain under discussion was sequenced for a study of cytomegalovirus exposure and HLA in healthy donors. Study-wide results and limits: The study listed roughly 160 cytomegalovirus-associated TCR beta chains. Among TCR sequences, most were rare, though some public TCRs appeared in many donors. Per published reports, the classifier diagnosed cytomegalovirus status with high specificity and sensitivity. Specificity for CMV antigens was confirmed in vitro for three of the CMV-associated chains.

V lost 5 bases to trimming and J lost 6 bases; unmatched junction nucleotides: 5. The CDR3 contains 15 residues. Germline assignment: CDR1 SGHVS and CDR2 FNYEAQ. Details on this clone: Its antigen is undetermined.

This table comes from immunoSEQ multiplex PCR, and its TCRdb copy is limited to in-frame clones, with some not included. The sample carries 300,000 to 350,000 clones, over 75% recorded once. The material sequenced was PBMCs. The receptor comes from a man between 25 and 39 years old in good health and CMV-seronegative. The genes are TRBV7-6 and TRBJ2-1; TRBD2 agrees at 12 bases. CDR3 in amino acids: CASSHTSGGRNEQFF. CDR3 sequence (DNA): TGTGCCAGCAGCCATACTAGCGGGGGGCGCAATGAGCAGTTCTTC.